This passage covers 27 T cell receptor beta chains from one sample sequenced in a study of neurological immune-mediated disorders. One entry per CDR3 protein, called by TCRdb with MiXCR from the 5' RACE reads. The table includes just over 20,000 distinct CDR3 sequences, roughly 17% detected once. What was sequenced was CD8+ T cells from blood. These receptors all stem from a woman aged 18-29 years with multiple sclerosis.

The sample holds many counts of this clonotype. The chain couples TRBV7-2 to TRBJ1-2; TRBD1 matches 7 bases. V gave up 2 bases and J gave up 5 bases; unmatched junction bases: 8. The CDR3 consists of 15 residues. Germline CDR1 SGHTA, CDR2 FQGNSA. The CDR3 loop reads CASSLYRDSLYGYTF. CDR3 in DNA: TGTGCCAGCAGCTTATACAGGGACAGTCTATATGGCTACACCTTC. The full variable domain, its missing parts supplied by reference TRBV7-2 and TRBJ1-2, is GAGVSQSPSNKVTEKGKDVELRCDPISGHTALYWYRQSLGQGLEFLIYFQGNSAPDKSGLPSDRFSAERTGGSVSTLTIQRTQQEDSAVYLCASSLYRDSLYGYTFGSGTRLTVV.

This clonotype was seen at least ten times. V is TRBV12-3 or TRBV12-4 and J is TRBJ1-6; possible D gene TRBD1, 5 bases. The CDR3 totals 14 residues. V was clipped by 2 bases and J by 4 bases, with 6 bases between them. The CDR3 protein is CASSLKGYNSPLHF. In DNA form, the CDR3 reads TGTGCCAGCAGTTTAAAGGGGTATAATTCACCCCTCCACTTT.

This clonotype was counted many times. This rearrangement joins TRBV5-1 to TRBJ2-7; a weak D match, TRBD1 (6 bases). Germline-derived CDR1 and CDR2 are SGHRS and YFSETQ. This CDR3 has 15 amino acids. V shed 2 bases and J shed 3 bases, with 15 bases lying between them. In DNA, the CDR3 is TGCGCCAGCAGCTTCTGGACAGTCGACCACTACGAGCAGTACTTC. This translates into CASSFWTVDHYEQYF.

The J gene is TRBJ2-1, the V gene TRBV7-2; weak D call: TRBD2 (6 bases). The germline CDR1 and CDR2 sequences are SGHTA and FQGNSA. The CDR3 spans 15 residues. Trimming left V 0 bases short and J 4 bases short, with 10 bases between. In DNA, the CDR3 is TGTGCCAGCAGCTTAGCGGGAGGCCTTTACAATGAGCAGTTCTTC. Protein sequence: CASSLAGGLYNEQFF.

This clonotype qualifies as medium-sized. The chain employs TRBV28 and TRBJ2-7; 12 nucleotides line up with TRBD1. Germline CDR1 reads MDHEN; CDR2 reads SYDVKM. The CDR3 is 14 amino acids. J lost 6 bases, V lost 6 bases, and 6 bases had no gene match. The CDR3 here is CASRWDRGRVEQYF. CDR3 coding DNA: TGTGCCAGCAGATGGGACAGGGGGCGAGTCGAGCAGTACTTC.

In this sample, this clonotype is medium-sized (0.01 to 0.1%). The chain combines TRBV20-1 with TRBJ1-4; 8 bases match TRBD1. Germline CDR1 is DFQATT and CDR2 is SNEGSKA (reference sequence). The CDR3 is made up of 15 amino acids. Trimming removed 5 bases from V and 7 bases from J; junction bases left unmatched: 12. CDR3 loop: CSAQTDRGWVEKLFF. The CDR3 DNA follows: TGCAGTGCTCAAACCGACAGGGGTTGGGTTGAAAAACTGTTTTTT.

This clonotype has at least ten counts. This chain joins TRBV12-3 or TRBV12-4 and TRBJ2-3, with D perhaps TRBD2 (7 bases). The V end lost 4 bases, the J end lost 2 bases, and 13 bases lay between the germline ends. The CDR3 is 15 residues long. CDR3 residues: CASSSGGPLTDTQYF. CDR3 sequence (DNA): TGTGCCAGCAGTTCCGGGGGGCCTCTCACAGATACGCAGTATTTT.

The chain couples TRBV6-5 to TRBJ1-2; D is possibly TRBD1 (6 bases). The ends were cut back, 2 bases at V and 10 bases at J, with 11 bases in the middle. CDR3 length: 12 residues. CDR1 MNHEY and CDR2 SVGAGI come from the germline V gene. The CDR3 nucleotides read TGTGCCAGCAGTTACGATGGGGGGGCCTACACCTTC. Translation gives CASSYDGGAYTF.

The chain links TRBV5-1 to TRBJ1-5; weak D call: TRBD1 (5 bases). Germline CDR1 and CDR2: SGHRS and YFSETQ. Trimming pared 4 bases from V and 2 bases from J, leaving 10 bases between. There are 14 residues in the CDR3. CDR3 in amino acids: CASSPGGGNQPQHF. CDR3 DNA sequence: TGCGCCAGCAGCCCGGGGGGTGGCAATCAGCCCCAGCATTTT.

This clonotype was counted many times. J is TRBJ2-7 and V is TRBV14, with 7 bases aligning to TRBD2. The CDR3 consists of 13 residues. The V and J ends lost 1 base and 7 bases, in that order; junction bases with no gene match: 4. Germline V gene lookup returns CDR1 SGHDN and CDR2 FVKESK. In nucleotides, the CDR3 is TGTGCCAGCAGCCAAGTTGTTAGCGGGGAGCAGTACGTC. Protein: CASSQVVSGEQYV.

This clonotype occurred many times. This chain uses TRBV20-1 with TRBJ2-1; D possibly corresponds to TRBD1 (6 bases). The CDR3 sequence is 14 residues long. Germline V gene sequence: CDR1 DFQATT, CDR2 SNEGSKA (reference sequence). V lost 6 bases and J 3 bases, leaving 15 bases between the germline ends. The CDR3 sequence: CSANRVGYYNEQFF. CDR3 in DNA: TGCAGTGCCAACAGGGTTGGATACTACAATGAGCAGTTCTTC.

The chain combines TRBV6-6 with TRBJ1-5; unclear D gene. The germline V gene encodes CDR1 MNHNY and CDR2 SVGAGI (reference sequence). V lost 4 bases and J 7 bases, leaving 14 bases between the germline ends. This CDR3 has 14 amino acids. The CDR3: CASSSRGSGQPQHF. CDR3 sequence (DNA): TGTGCCAGCAGTTCACGGGGATCAGGCCAGCCCCAGCATTTT.

This clonotype was found many times. The V and J genes are TRBV29-1 and TRBJ2-1; TRBD1 matches 10 bases. CDR1 SQVTM and CDR2 ANQGSEA come from the germline V gene. CDR3 size: 14 residues. V lost 6 bases to trimming and J lost 10 bases; unmatched junction nucleotides: 12. The CDR3 DNA sequence: TGCAGCGTCCACCTGGGACAGGGGAAAACCGAGCAGTTCTTC. Protein sequence: CSVHLGQGKTEQFF.

The table lists this clonotype with a few counts. The J gene is TRBJ2-1, the V gene TRBV7-6; D gene ambiguous. The CDR3 is 13 residues long. With 2 bases removed from V and 2 bases from J, the gap between germline ends came to 4 bases. CDR1 SGHVS and CDR2 FNYEAQ come from the germline V gene. This CDR3 reads CASSLSTYNEQFF. CDR3 in DNA: TGTGCCAGCAGCTTATCCACCTACAATGAGCAGTTCTTC.

In this sample, this clonotype turned up many times. The gene calls are TRBV29-1 and TRBJ2-3, with TRBD2 matching 9 bases. CDR1 is SQVTM, CDR2 ANQGSEA, per germline. The CDR3 consists of 18 residues. The V and J ends lost 3 bases and 3 bases, in that order; junction bases with no gene match: 16. Written as DNA, the CDR3 is TGCAGCGTTGACTCCTTCCCTAGCGGGACGGGGGAGACAGATACGCAGTATTTT. Protein sequence: CSVDSFPSGTGETDTQYF.

This clonotype was detected many times. The chain has TRBV10-1 and TRBJ2-7; possibly TRBD1 or TRBD2 for D (5 bases each). The V end lost 10 bases, the J end lost 0 bases, and 22 bases lay between the germline ends. Germline CDR1 is WNHNN and CDR2 is SYGVQD (reference sequence). The CDR3 has 16 amino acids. For the CDR3, the DNA is TGCGCCACCGAGACTCCCCGGGACGTGAGCTCCTACGAGCAGTACTTC. Its protein product is CATETPRDVSSYEQYF.

This clonotype was counted many times. V gene TRBV18 combines with J gene TRBJ2-2, with 7 bases lining up with TRBD1. Germline V gene data show CDR1 as KGHSH and CDR2 as LQKENI. The V and J ends lost 6 bases and 0 bases, in that order; junction bases with no gene match: 7. The CDR3 length is 16 residues. The CDR3 DNA reads TGTGCCAGCTCTCTCGGACAGGACCCGAACACCGGGGAGCTGTTTTTT. Amino acid sequence: CASSLGQDPNTGELFF. The whole variable domain, filled in from reference TRBV18 and TRBJ2-2, reads NAGVMQNPRHLVRRRGQEARLRCSPMKGHSHVYWYRQLPEEGLKFMVYLQKENIIDESGMPKERFSAEFPKEGPSILRIQQVVRGDSAAYFCASSLGQDPNTGELFFGEGSRLTVL.

Ten or more counts support this clonotype. The J gene is TRBJ1-2, the V gene TRBV20-1; D is unclear. V lost 3 bases and J 2 bases, leaving 13 bases between the germline ends. CDR3 length equals 14 residues. Germline CDR1 is DFQATT and CDR2 is SNEGSKA (reference sequence). The CDR3 DNA sequence: TGCAGTGCTAGTAGCCCGACAATAAACTATGGCTACACCTTC. This translates into CSASSPTINYGYTF.

By frequency in the sample, this clonotype is medium-sized (0.01 to 0.1%). The rearrangement uses TRBV9 and TRBJ2-5, with no clear D. V gave up 0 bases and J gave up 5 bases, with 11 bases separating them. This CDR3 is built from 14 residues. The germline V gene encodes CDR1 SGDLS and CDR2 YYNGEE. The CDR3 region has the DNA TGTGCCAGCAGCGTAGGTATTGGTCGGGAGACCCAGTACTTC. Protein sequence: CASSVGIGRETQYF.

This clonotype was detected many times. V and J are TRBV5-6 and TRBJ2-3; D is unresolved. Germline V gives CDR1 SGHDT, CDR2 YYEEEE. V dropped 4 bases and J dropped 1 base, with 10 bases sitting between them. The CDR3 consists of 14 residues. Here the CDR3 DNA reads TGTGCCAGCAGCCCCGCGGTAGGCACAGATACGCAGTATTTT. Translating gives CASSPAVGTDTQYF.

Many counts were recorded for this clonotype. This sequence joins TRBV4-3 and TRBJ2-5, with D possibly being TRBD1 (5 bases). Germline assignment: CDR1 LGHNA and CDR2 YSLEER. V lost 4 bases, J lost 2 bases, and 20 bases lay in between. The CDR3 loop spans 17 amino acids. CDR3 bases: TGCGCCAGCAGCCCTAATTCAGGGAAATTAGGGCAAGAGACCCAGTACTTC. It yields the protein CASSPNSGKLGQETQYF.

This clonotype was seen at least ten times. This chain links TRBV5-1 with TRBJ1-1; tentatively, D is TRBD1 (6 bases). The CDR3 consists of 15 residues. CDR1 and CDR2 from the germline V gene are SGHRS and YFSETQ. The germline V and J ends were trimmed by 3 bases and 2 bases, with 14 bases remaining between them. The CDR3 DNA is TGCGCCAGCAGCTCCTTACAGGGTATAAACACTGAAGCTTTCTTT. Amino acid sequence: CASSSLQGINTEAFF.

This clonotype was observed at least ten times. This rearrangement joins TRBV7-8 to TRBJ1-1; D is possibly TRBD1 (5 bases). The CDR3 has 14 amino acids. V lost 4 bases to trimming and J lost 1 base, with 10 bases between them. The V gene's germline CDR1 is SGHVS and CDR2 FQNEAQ. The DNA for the CDR3 is TGTGCCAGCAGCTCCCCCGGGGGGAACACTGAAGCTTTCTTT. Translating gives CASSSPGGNTEAFF.

This clonotype appeared many times. This sequence joins TRBV7-9 and TRBJ2-4; tentatively, D is TRBD1 or TRBD2 (5 bases each). Looked up from germline, CDR1 is SEHNR and CDR2 is FQNEAQ (reference sequence). CDR3 length: 18 residues. V was pared by 5 bases and J by 1 base, with 21 bases between. CDR3 sequence: CASSRDVGLSWAKNIQYF. Written as DNA, the CDR3 is TGTGCCAGCAGCCGGGACGTAGGGTTGTCTTGGGCCAAAAACATTCAGTACTTC.

This clonotype has at least ten counts. V gene TRBV7-9 combines with J gene TRBJ2-3; 9 nucleotides align to TRBD1. The CDR3 has 14 residues. Germline values: CDR1 SEHNR, CDR2 FQNEAQ (reference sequence). J was trimmed by 0 bases and V by 7 bases; bases with no gene match: 2. CDR3 loop: CASTDRGSTDTQYF. The CDR3 bases are TGTGCCAGCACGGACAGGGGCAGCACAGATACGCAGTATTTT.

This clonotype came up many times. V usage is TRBV27 and J usage is TRBJ2-4; TRBD1 might be the D (5 bases). The germline V gene has CDR1 MNHEY and CDR2 SMNVEV (reference sequence). Trimming shortened V by 0 bases and J by 6 bases, and 21 bases separated the two germline ends. There are 18 residues in the CDR3. CDR3 bases: TGTGCCAGCAGTTTATCGTATCGGTACAGGATGGGCTCAAACATTCAGTACTTC. It yields the protein CASSLSYRYRMGSNIQYF.

Many counts were recorded for this clonotype. The chain is built from TRBV3-1 and TRBJ1-1; a weak D match, TRBD1 (6 bases). Germline CDR1 and CDR2: LGHDT and YNNKEL (reference sequence). The CDR3 has 13 residues. Trimming stripped 5 bases from V and 4 bases from J, with 11 bases between. As DNA, the CDR3 is TGTGCCAGCAGCTTCGACAGGTTCACTGAAGCTTTCTTT. Protein: CASSFDRFTEAFF.